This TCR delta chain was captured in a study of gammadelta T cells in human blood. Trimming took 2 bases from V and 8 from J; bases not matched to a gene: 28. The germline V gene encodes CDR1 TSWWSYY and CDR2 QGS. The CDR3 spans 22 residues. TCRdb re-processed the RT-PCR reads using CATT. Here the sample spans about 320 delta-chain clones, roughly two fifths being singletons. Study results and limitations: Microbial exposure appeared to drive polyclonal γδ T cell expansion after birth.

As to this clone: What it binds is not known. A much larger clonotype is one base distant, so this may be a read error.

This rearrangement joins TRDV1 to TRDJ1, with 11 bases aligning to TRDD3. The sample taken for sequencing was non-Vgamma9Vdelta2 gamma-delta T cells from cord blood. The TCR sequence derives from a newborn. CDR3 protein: CALGELDHNGLMGDTARFKLIF. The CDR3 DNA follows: TGTGCTCTTGGGGAATTAGACCACAATGGCCTTATGGGGGATACGGCCAGATTCAAACTCATCTTT.